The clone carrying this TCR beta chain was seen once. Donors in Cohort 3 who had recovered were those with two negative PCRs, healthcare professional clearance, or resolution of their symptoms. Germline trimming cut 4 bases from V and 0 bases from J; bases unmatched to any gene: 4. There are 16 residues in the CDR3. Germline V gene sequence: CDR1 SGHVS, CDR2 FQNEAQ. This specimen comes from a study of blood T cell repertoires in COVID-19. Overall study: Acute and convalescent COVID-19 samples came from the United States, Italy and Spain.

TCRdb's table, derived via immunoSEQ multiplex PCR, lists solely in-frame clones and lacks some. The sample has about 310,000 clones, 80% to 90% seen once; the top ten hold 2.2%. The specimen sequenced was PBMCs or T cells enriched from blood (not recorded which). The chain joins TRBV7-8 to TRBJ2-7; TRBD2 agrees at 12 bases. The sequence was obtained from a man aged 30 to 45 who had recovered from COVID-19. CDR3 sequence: CASSSGLAGNSYEQYF. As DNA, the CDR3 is TGTGCCAGCAGCTCAGGACTAGCGGGGAACTCCTACGAGCAGTACTTC.